A single sample is the source of the 30 T cell receptor beta chains below, sequenced in a study of radiation and T cells in renal cell carcinoma. Assay used: immunoSEQ multiplex PCR; TCRdb lists only in-frame clones, some missing. The sample lists roughly 78,000 clones, about four fifths occurring once. Time point indicated: blood 2 weeks post-SBRT. Treatment reported: 15 Gy SBRT to primary tumor, nephrectomy 4 weeks later. The sequenced sample was blood, obtained from a patient whose treatment included radiotherapy and nephrectomy. Receptors originate from a man aged 60-69 years with renal cell carcinoma.

In this sample, this clone turned up once. This sequence joins TRBV30 and TRBJ1-2; TRBD1 is a possible D gene (6 bases). Germline V gene sequence: CDR1 GTSNPN, CDR2 SVGIG (reference sequence). There are 13 residues in the CDR3. V lost 1 base to trimming and J lost 8 bases, with 14 bases between them. The CDR3 region has the DNA TGTGCCTGGAGTGCAGGGAGGGGGAAGGGCTACACCTTC. As protein: CAWSAGRGKGYTF. Complete variable domain (other parts from reference TRBV30 and TRBJ1-2): SQTIHQWPATLVQPVGSPLSLECTVEGTSNPNLYWYRQAAGRGLQLLFYSVGIGQISSEVPQNLSASRPQDRQFILSSKKLLLSDSGFYLCAWSAGRGKGYTFGSGTRLTVV.

This clone was picked up one time. This chain joins TRBV7-2 and TRBJ1-5; 8 bases line up with TRBD1. Germline CDR1 and CDR2: SGHTA and FQGNSA. The trim removed 7 bases at V and 2 bases at J, leaving 4 bases unmatched. The CDR3 totals 14 residues. The CDR3, as DNA: TGTGCCAGCACCATGACAGGGGGCAATCAGCCCCAGCATTTT. The encoded protein is CASTMTGGNQPQHF.

This clone was recorded once. The chain has TRBV29-1 and TRBJ2-5; no definite D call. The CDR3 length is 12 residues. V dropped 7 bases and J dropped 6 bases, with 15 bases sitting between them. CDR1 and CDR2 (germline): SQVTM, ANQGSEA. Here the CDR3 reads CSAGPFGKTQYF. As DNA, the CDR3 is TGCAGCGCCGGACCCTTCGGAAAGACCCAGTACTTC.

The V gene is TRBV28, the J gene TRBJ1-2; 10 bases are a match to TRBD1. CDR3 length: 17 amino acids. Germline values: CDR1 MDHEN, CDR2 SYDVKM. The V segment lost 5 bases and the J segment 2 bases; nucleotides outside the gene matches: 11. The CDR3 protein is CASSAPGQGTGNYGYTF. CDR3 coding DNA: TGTGCCAGCAGTGCACCGGGACAGGGGACGGGCAACTATGGCTACACCTTC.

V usage is TRBV11-1 and J usage is TRBJ2-5; D is possibly TRBD1 (6 bases). Looked up from germline, CDR1 is SGHAT and CDR2 is FQDESV (reference sequence). V was cut by 2 bases and J by 1 base, with 11 bases left in between. This CDR3 has 15 residues. CDR3 in amino acids: CASSLRQAGQETQYF. CDR3 sequence (DNA): TGTGCCAGCAGCTTACGACAGGCGGGCCAAGAGACCCAGTACTTC.

As DNA, the CDR3 is TGTGCCAGCAGCTCCCCTTATAGCAATCAGCCCCAGCATTTT. This codes for CASSSPYSNQPQHF. The chain couples TRBV27 to TRBJ1-5, with D hard to call. V lost 6 bases to trimming and J lost 0 bases, with 9 bases between them. Germline CDR1 is MNHEY and CDR2 is SMNVEV (reference sequence). This CDR3 comprises 14 residues.

The table lists this clone with a count of one. The chain carries TRBV9 and TRBJ2-2, with D maybe TRBD1 (5 bases). V lost 2 bases, J lost 0 bases, and 20 bases lay in between. The length of the CDR3 is 19 residues. Germline values: CDR1 SGDLS, CDR2 YYNGEE. The CDR3 loop is CASSVQTAIPEANTGELFF. The CDR3 DNA sequence: TGTGCCAGCAGCGTCCAGACAGCTATCCCCGAGGCGAACACCGGGGAGCTGTTTTTT.

The rearrangement joins TRBV7-9 to TRBJ2-5; D not resolved. Trimming pared 0 bases from V and 1 base from J, leaving 9 bases between. The germline V gene encodes CDR1 SEHNR and CDR2 FQNEAQ (reference sequence). The CDR3 has 15 amino acids. DNA of the CDR3: TGTGCCAGCAGCTTAGCGGGGTGGGGCCAAGAGACCCAGTACTTC. This sequence encodes CASSLAGWGQETQYF.

The rearrangement joins TRBV7-9 to TRBJ2-7; perhaps TRBD2 as D (5 bases). The CDR3 covers 15 residues. CDR1 is SEHNR and CDR2 is FQNEAQ in the germline V gene (reference sequence). Trimming cost V 5 bases and J 3 bases, with 17 bases left between them. CDR3 sequence reads: CASSQEDSSFYEQYF. CDR3 coding DNA: TGTGCCAGCAGCCAGGAGGACTCGAGCTTCTACGAGCAGTACTTC.

Here the CDR3 reads CASSQAGTGSYEQYF. In DNA form, the CDR3 reads TGTGCCAGCAGCCAAGCCGGGACAGGCTCCTACGAGCAGTACTTC. The chain couples TRBV4-2 to TRBJ2-7, with 8 positions matching TRBD1. V was pared by 1 base and J by 0 bases, with 2 bases of the junction left unmatched. The V gene's germline CDR1 is LGHNA and CDR2 YNFKEQ. The length of the CDR3 is 15 residues.

The chain recombines TRBV19 with TRBJ2-5; D is uncertain. The CDR3 consists of 11 residues. CDR1 is LNHDA and CDR2 is SQIVND in the germline V gene (reference sequence). V was pared by 4 bases and J by 4 bases, with 4 bases between. CDR3 sequence: CASSTRETQYF. CDR3 in DNA: TGTGCCAGTAGTACGCGAGAGACCCAGTACTTC.

The chain is built from TRBV6-5 and TRBJ2-1, with a weak D call TRBD1 (5 bases). Trimming removed 5 bases at V and 16 bases at J, with 21 bases between. Per the germline V gene, CDR1 is MNHEY and CDR2 is SVGAGI. This CDR3 has 13 residues. The CDR3 sequence is CASSTTTPTELFF. The CDR3 DNA follows: TGTGCCAGCAGTACCACTACTCCGACAGAACTCTTCTTC.

This clone was picked up one time. V and J are TRBV6-5 and TRBJ2-3, with TRBD1 matching over 8 bases. Germline V gene sequence: CDR1 MNHEY, CDR2 SVGAGI. V lost 3 bases and J lost 3; bases outside the gene matches: 8. This CDR3 is 16 amino acids long. In DNA, the CDR3 is TGTGCCAGCAGTTATGGGGCCAGGGGGCATACAGATACGCAGTATTTT. This sequence encodes CASSYGARGHTDTQYF.

The J gene is TRBJ1-5, the V gene TRBV27; D is ambiguous. The CDR3 has 15 residues. Germline V CDR1 and CDR2: MNHEY, SMNVEV (reference sequence). Deletions cut 3 bases from V and 7 bases from J, with 16 bases between. In DNA, the CDR3 is TGTGCCAGCAGTTTTGGGTCAGGCCTCACGCAGCCCCAGCATTTT. Translation: CASSFGSGLTQPQHF.

The V gene is TRBV19, the J gene TRBJ2-7; 8 bases agree with TRBD1. J lost 3 bases, V lost 6 bases, and 10 bases had no gene match. Germline V lookup: CDR1 LNHDA, CDR2 SQIVND (reference sequence). This CDR3 is built from 15 residues. The CDR3 DNA is TGTGCCAGTAGACCACAAGGACAGGGTAACTACGAGCAGTACTTC. Residues: CASRPQGQGNYEQYF.

This chain links TRBV19 with TRBJ2-1, with D perhaps matching TRBD2 (5 bases). The germline gives CDR1 LNHDA, CDR2 SQIVND (reference sequence). This CDR3 contains 13 residues. V was cut by 6 bases and J by 6 bases, with 12 bases left in between. CDR3 nucleotide sequence: TGTGCCAGTAGGACTACCGTGGGCAATGAGCAGTTCTTC. As protein: CASRTTVGNEQFF.

The genes are TRBV27 and TRBJ2-7; no clear D gene. Trimming stripped 5 bases from V and 0 bases from J, with 11 bases between. The CDR3 covers 14 residues. Looked up from germline, CDR1 is MNHEY and CDR2 is SMNVEV (reference sequence). CDR3 sequence reads: CASSALHRSYEQYF. The CDR3 DNA follows: TGTGCCAGCAGTGCCCTACACCGCTCCTACGAGCAGTACTTC.

The rearrangement links TRBV10-3 to TRBJ1-2; a weak D match, TRBD1 (5 bases). The CDR3 extends over 15 amino acids. Germline values: CDR1 ENHRY, CDR2 SYGVKD. The V end was cut by 2 bases, the J end by 3 bases, with 13 bases between. The chain's CDR3 is CAISEPQGMDYGYTF. The CDR3, as DNA: TGTGCCATCAGTGAGCCCCAGGGAATGGACTATGGCTACACCTTC.

The chain recombines TRBV2 with TRBJ2-5; TRBD2 agrees at 14 bases. The CDR3 spans 17 residues. CDR1 and CDR2 (germline): SNHLY, FYNNEI. Unmatched junction bases numbered 8, after V lost 5 bases and J lost 3 bases. CDR3 bases: TGTGCCAGCAGTAAAGACCCGGGACTAGCGGGAGAAGAGACCCAGTACTTC. Its protein product is CASSKDPGLAGEETQYF. The whole variable domain, filled in from reference TRBV2 and TRBJ2-5, reads EPEVTQTPSHQVTQMGQEVILRCVPISNHLYFYWYRQILGQKVEFLVSFYNNEISEKSEIFDDQFSVERPDGSNFTLKIRSTKLEDSAMYFCASSKDPGLAGEETQYFGPGTRLLVL.

This clone was seen a single time. The rearrangement uses TRBV21-1 and TRBJ1-2. TRBV21-1 is flagged as a pseudogene. The CDR3 consists of 14 residues. CDR3 region: CASSKAAGSYGYTF. The CDR3 DNA sequence: TGTGCCAGCAGCAAAGCAGCGGGGTCCTATGGCTACACCTTC.

Concerning this clone: Other DNA sequences in this specimen translate into the identical CDR3. The chain has TRBV2 and TRBJ2-5; 14 bases map to TRBD2. The germline V gene has CDR1 SNHLY and CDR2 FYNNEI. V was pared by 8 bases and J by 2 bases, with 1 base of the junction left unmatched. The CDR3 sequence is 14 residues long. This CDR3 is CASGLAGGQETQYF. Written as DNA, the CDR3 is TGTGCCAGCGGACTAGCGGGAGGTCAAGAGACCCAGTACTTC.

The rearrangement links TRBV27 to TRBJ1-1; D unclear. V was shortened by 5 bases and J by 6 bases, with 13 bases between the two germline ends. This CDR3 contains 13 residues. Germline values: CDR1 MNHEY, CDR2 SMNVEV (reference sequence). CDR3 sequence (DNA): TGTGCCAGCAGTCGGCACGAACCCCCTGAAGCTTTCTTT. It is translated as CASSRHEPPEAFF.

This clone was detected a few times. The genes are TRBV30 and TRBJ1-4; D not certain. V lost 3 bases and J 4 bases, leaving 12 bases between the germline ends. Germline V gene data show CDR1 as GTSNPN and CDR2 as SVGIG (reference sequence). CDR3 size: 14 residues. CDR3 protein: CAWRHGVINEKLFF. The DNA for the CDR3 is TGTGCCTGGAGGCACGGAGTTATTAATGAAAAACTGTTTTTT.

The rearrangement uses TRBV18 and TRBJ1-5, with D possibly being TRBD1 (5 bases). This CDR3 has 13 residues. Per the germline V gene, CDR1 is KGHSH and CDR2 is LQKENI. With 1 base removed from V and 7 bases from J, the gap between germline ends came to 8 bases. Here the CDR3 DNA reads TGTGCCAGCTCACCACTCCGGGGGCAGCCCCAGCATTTT. Its translation: CASSPLRGQPQHF.

The chain is built from TRBV7-9 and TRBJ2-5, with D unclear. CDR3 length: 11 amino acids. The germline V and J ends were trimmed by 5 bases and 4 bases, with 5 bases remaining between them. Looked up from germline, CDR1 is SEHNR and CDR2 is FQNEAQ (reference sequence). CDR3 amino acids: CASSSIETQYF. The CDR3 DNA reads TGTGCCAGCAGCAGTATAGAGACCCAGTACTTC. The whole variable domain, filled in from reference TRBV7-9 and TRBJ2-5, reads DTGVSQNPRHKITKRGQNVTFRCDPISEHNRLYWYRQTLGQGPEFLTYFQNEAQLEKSRLLSDRFSAERPKGSFSTLEIQRTEQGDSAMYLCASSSIETQYFGPGTRLLVL.

This rearrangement joins TRBV7-8 to TRBJ2-7, with 8 nucleotides matching TRBD1. This CDR3 has 16 amino acids. V trimming: 5 bases; J trimming: 0 bases; junction bases outside the gene matches: 9. Germline CDR1 and CDR2: SGHVS and FQNEAQ. The CDR3 reads CASSPSSRGPSYEQYF. The CDR3, as DNA: TGTGCCAGCAGCCCCTCCTCCAGGGGGCCCTCCTACGAGCAGTACTTC.

The chain carries TRBV7-6 and TRBJ2-7, with unresolved D. V was trimmed by 3 bases and J by 6 bases, leaving 9 bases between them. The germline V gene encodes CDR1 SGHVS and CDR2 FNYEAQ. The CDR3 totals 12 residues. The CDR3 DNA is TGTGCCAGCAGCTTCCCCAAGGGCGAGCAGTACTTC. Its protein product is CASSFPKGEQYF. Complete variable domain (other parts from reference TRBV7-6 and TRBJ2-7): GAGVSQSPRYKVTKRGQDVALRCDPISGHVSLYWYRQALGQGPEFLTYFNYEAQQDKSGLPNDRFSAERPEGSISTLTIQRTEQRDSAMYRCASSFPKGEQYFGPGTRLTVT.

The rearrangement links TRBV29-1 to TRBJ2-7; 8 nucleotides line up with TRBD1. The CDR3 sequence is 12 residues long. Germline V lookup: CDR1 SQVTM, CDR2 ANQGSEA. V shed 7 bases and J 4 bases; nucleotides not matched to a gene: 6. The CDR3 DNA sequence: TGCAGCGGGCTTGGACAGGGTTACGAGCAGTACTTC. This encodes CSGLGQGYEQYF.

The chain joins TRBV11-3 to TRBJ2-3; D is undetermined. V dropped 5 bases and J dropped 1 base, with 10 bases sitting between them. Germline CDR1 is SGHNT and CDR2 is YENEEA. This CDR3 region has 14 residues. The CDR3 is CASSDRTGTDTQYF. DNA for the CDR3: TGTGCCAGCAGCGACCGGACGGGCACAGATACGCAGTATTTT.

The V and J genes are TRBV2 and TRBJ2-2, with a tentative D call TRBD1 (6 bases). Trimming took 7 bases from V and 2 from J, leaving 11 bases between them. The germline V gene has CDR1 SNHLY and CDR2 FYNNEI. The CDR3 loop spans 14 amino acids. The CDR3 spells CASIGQRNTGELFF. CDR3 DNA: TGTGCCAGCATAGGACAGCGAAACACCGGGGAGCTGTTTTTT.